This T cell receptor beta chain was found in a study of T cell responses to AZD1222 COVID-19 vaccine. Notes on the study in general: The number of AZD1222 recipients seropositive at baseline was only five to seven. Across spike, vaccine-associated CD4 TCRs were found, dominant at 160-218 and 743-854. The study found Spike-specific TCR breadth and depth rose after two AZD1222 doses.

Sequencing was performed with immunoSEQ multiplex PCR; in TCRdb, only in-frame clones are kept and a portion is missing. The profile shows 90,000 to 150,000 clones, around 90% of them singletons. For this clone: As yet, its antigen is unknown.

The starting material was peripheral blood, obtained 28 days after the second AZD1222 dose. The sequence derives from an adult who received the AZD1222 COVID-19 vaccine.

The CDR3 nucleotides are TGCGCCAGCAGCTTACTAGCGGGGGAGGCAGATACGCAGTATTTT. Translation: CASSLLAGEADTQYF. This chain uses TRBV5-1 with TRBJ2-3, with 11 bases lining up with TRBD2. The germline V gene encodes CDR1 SGHRS and CDR2 YFSETQ. The length of the CDR3 is 15 residues. Trimming at V came to 2 bases and at J to 4 bases, leaving 3 bases not matched to a gene.